The TCR beta chain under discussion was sequenced for a study of blood T cells in healthy people across ages. The CDR3 totals 14 residues. Looked up from germline, CDR1 is PRHDT and CDR2 is FYEKMQ (reference sequence). V lost 0 bases and J 5 bases, leaving 11 bases between the germline ends. Primed by a sample-barcoded 5' primer and a J-beta primer mix, a second PCR proceeded for 7 to 11 cycles. One entry per CDR3 protein, called by TCRdb with MiXCR from the 5' RACE reads. The table includes fewer than 1.5 million distinct CDR3 sequences, roughly 40% detected once. The sequence came from a woman aged 18-29 years in good health. The chain employs TRBV13 and TRBJ2-7, with D tentatively TRBD1 or TRBD2 (5 bases each). Material: blood. The CDR3, as DNA: TGTGCCAGCAGCTTAGGGGGGCCCGGGAACGAGCAGTACTTC. It is translated as CASSLGGPGNEQYF.